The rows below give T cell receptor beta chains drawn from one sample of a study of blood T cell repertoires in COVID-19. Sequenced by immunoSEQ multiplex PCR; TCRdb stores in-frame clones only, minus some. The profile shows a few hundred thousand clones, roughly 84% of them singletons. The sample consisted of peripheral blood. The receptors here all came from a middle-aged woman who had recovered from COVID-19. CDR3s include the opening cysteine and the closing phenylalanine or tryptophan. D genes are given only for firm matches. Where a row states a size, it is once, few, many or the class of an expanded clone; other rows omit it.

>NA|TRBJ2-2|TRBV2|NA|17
TGTGCCAGCAGTAGTTTCGGTGGAGGGGCAGACACCGGGGAGCTGTTTTTT
CASSSFGGGADTGELFF
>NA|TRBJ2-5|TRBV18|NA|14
TGTGCCAGCTCACCACCAGCCCCGGGGAGGACCCAGTACTTC
CASSPPAPGRTQYF
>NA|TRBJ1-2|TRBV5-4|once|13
TGTGCCAGCAGCTTTCAGTTTAACTATGGCTACACCTTC
CASSFQFNYGYTF
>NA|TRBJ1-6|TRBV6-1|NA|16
TGTGCCAGCAGTGGGGATCTTAGCGCCTATAATTCACCCCTCCACTTT
CASSGDLSAYNSPLHF
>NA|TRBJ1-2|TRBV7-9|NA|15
TGTGCCAGCAGCTTGGGCATTCCGGTGGACTATGGCTACACCTTC
CASSLGIPVDYGYTF
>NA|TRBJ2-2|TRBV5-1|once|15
TGCGCCAGCAGCCCACGGGATTCGAACACCGGGGAGCTGTTTTTT
CASSPRDSNTGELFF
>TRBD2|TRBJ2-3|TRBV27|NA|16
TGTGCCAGCAGTCCGAGAAGACTAGCCCGCACAGATACGCAGTATTTT
CASSPRRLARTDTQYF
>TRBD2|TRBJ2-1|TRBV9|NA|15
TGTGCCAGCAGCCTCACTAGCGGGGCTTACAATGAGCAGTTCTTC
CASSLTSGAYNEQFF
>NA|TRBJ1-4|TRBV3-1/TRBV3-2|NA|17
TGTGCCAGCAGCCAGGCCGGGAGGGACTCTAAGGGTGGAAAACTGTTTTTT
CASSQAGRDSKGGKLFF
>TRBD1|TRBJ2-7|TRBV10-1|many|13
TGCGCCAGCAGCTGGACAGGGGCCCACGAGCAGTACTTC
CASSWTGAHEQYF
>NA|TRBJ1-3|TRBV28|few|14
TGTGCCGTCGACGGGAGGAGCTCTGGAAACACCATATATTTT
CAVDGRSSGNTIYF
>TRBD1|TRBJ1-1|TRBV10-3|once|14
TGTGCCATCAGTGGGGGACAGTCGAACACTGAAGCTTTCTTT
CAISGGQSNTEAFF
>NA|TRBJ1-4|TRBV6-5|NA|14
TGTGCCAGCAACCCCGACAGAGTGGGTGAAAAACTGTTTTTT
CASNPDRVGEKLFF
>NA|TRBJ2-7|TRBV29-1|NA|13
TGCAGCGTTGTCGCAGGGGACCTCTACGAGCAGTACTTC
CSVVAGDLYEQYF
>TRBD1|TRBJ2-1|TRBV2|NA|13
TGTGCCAGCAGGAGGGGGCAGAACAATGAGCAGTTCTTC
CASRRGQNNEQFF
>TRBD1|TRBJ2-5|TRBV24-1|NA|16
TGTGCCACCAGTGATTCTCAGGGGACAGGGATCCAGACCCAGTACTTC
CATSDSQGTGIQTQYF
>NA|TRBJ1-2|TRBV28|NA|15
TGTGCCAGCAGTTCCTCGACTCGACTCTTTTATGGCTACACCTTC
CASSSSTRLFYGYTF
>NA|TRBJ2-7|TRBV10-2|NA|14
TGCGCCAGCAGTGACGGGACAACCTGGAGCGAGCAGTACTTC
CASSDGTTWSEQYF
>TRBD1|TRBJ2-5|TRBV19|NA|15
TGTGCCAGTAAGAGACAGGGGGCAGGAAGAGAGACCCAGTACTTC
CASKRQGAGRETQYF
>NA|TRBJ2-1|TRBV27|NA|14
TGTGCCAGCAGTTTACTTCAGGGTATCAATGAGCAGTTCTTC
CASSLLQGINEQFF
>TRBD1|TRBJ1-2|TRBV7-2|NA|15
TGTGCCAGCACCCCCCCCGACAGGGTTGTCTATGGCTACACCTTC
CASTPPDRVVYGYTF
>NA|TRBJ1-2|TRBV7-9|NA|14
TGTGCCAGCGCTAATGCCGGACAAGTCTATGGCTACACCTTC
CASANAGQVYGYTF
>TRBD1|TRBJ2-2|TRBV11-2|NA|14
TGTGCCAGCAGCTCCACAGGGGCTGCCGGGGAGCTGTTTTTT
CASSSTGAAGELFF
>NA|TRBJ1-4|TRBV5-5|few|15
TGTGCCAGCAGCTTGAGGGGCCCTGGTAGCGAAAAACTGTTTTTT
CASSLRGPGSEKLFF
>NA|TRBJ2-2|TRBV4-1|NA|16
TGCGCCAGCAGCCAAGGAGGAGGCCTTGGGACCGGGGAGCTGTTTTTT
CASSQGGGLGTGELFF
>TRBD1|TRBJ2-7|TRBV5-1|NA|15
TGCGCCAGCAGCTTGGAGCCACAGGGGGCACGGGAGCAGTACTTC
CASSLEPQGAREQYF
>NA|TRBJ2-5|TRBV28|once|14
TGTGCCAGCAGTTTGCCTACAGGACAAGAGACCCAGTACTTC
CASSLPTGQETQYF
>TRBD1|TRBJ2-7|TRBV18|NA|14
TGTGCCAGCTCACCAGCTGGGACAGCGGACGAGCAGTACTTC
CASSPAGTADEQYF
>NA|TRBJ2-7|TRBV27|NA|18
TGTGCCAGCAGCCACCAAAGTAGAGCCCAAACTCAACCCTACGAGCAGTACTTC
CASSHQSRAQTQPYEQYF
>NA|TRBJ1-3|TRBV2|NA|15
TGTGCCAGCGGGGAGGCACCGAGCTCTGGAAACACCATATATTTT
CASGEAPSSGNTIYF
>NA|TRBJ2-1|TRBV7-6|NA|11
TGTGCCACCAGCCGGGGAGGTGAGCAGTTCTTC
CATSRGGEQFF
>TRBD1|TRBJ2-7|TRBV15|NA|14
TGTGCCACCAGCAGCAGGGACAGGGTGGACGAGCAGTACTTC
CATSSRDRVDEQYF
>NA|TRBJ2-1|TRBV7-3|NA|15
TGTGCCAGCAGCTTACTCCCGGGGAGCTACAATGAGCAGTTCTTC
CASSLLPGSYNEQFF
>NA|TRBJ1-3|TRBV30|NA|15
TGTGCCTGGAGTCCTCCCACAGGGCTAGGTGACACCATATATTTT
CAWSPPTGLGDTIYF
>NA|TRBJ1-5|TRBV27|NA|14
TGTGCCAGCAGCCCAAGAGAGAGCAATCAGCCCCAGCATTTT
CASSPRESNQPQHF
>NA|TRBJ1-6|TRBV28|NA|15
TGTGCCAGCAGTTTTCTGGGCAGGGGAAGGTCACCCCTCCACTTT
CASSFLGRGRSPLHF
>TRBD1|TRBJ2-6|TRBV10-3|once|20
TGTGCCATCAGTGAGTCGAGATTAAGACAGGGCTTCTCTGGGGCCAACGTCCTGACTTTC
CAISESRLRQGFSGANVLTF
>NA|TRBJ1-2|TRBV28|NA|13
TGTGCCAGCAGTTTTAAAGGGAGCCTCGGCTACACCTTC
CASSFKGSLGYTF
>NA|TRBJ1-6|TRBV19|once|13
TGTGCCAGTAGTGGTCAGCGGCTTTCACCCCTCCACTTT
CASSGQRLSPLHF
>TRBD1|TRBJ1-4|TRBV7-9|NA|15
TGTGCCAGCAGCTTTGGTCGGACAGGGGGGGAAAAACTGTTTTTT
CASSFGRTGGEKLFF
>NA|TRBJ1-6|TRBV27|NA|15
TGTGCCAGCAGGTCCCCGAGCCCCGAGTCTTCACCCCTCCACTTT
CASRSPSPESSPLHF
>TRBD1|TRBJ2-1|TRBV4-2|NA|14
TGTGCCAGCAGCCGAGACAGGGCCAACAATGAGCAGTTCTTC
CASSRDRANNEQFF
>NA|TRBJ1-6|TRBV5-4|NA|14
TGTGCCAGCAGGAGGGTGGAGGGTAATTCACCCCTCCACTTT
CASRRVEGNSPLHF
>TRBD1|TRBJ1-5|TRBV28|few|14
TGTGCCAGCAGTGAGGGACAGACATATCAGCCCCAGCATTTT
CASSEGQTYQPQHF
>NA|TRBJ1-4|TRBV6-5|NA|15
TGTGCCAGCAGTCTCTCTGGGGCGAGCGATGAAAAACTGTTTTTT
CASSLSGASDEKLFF
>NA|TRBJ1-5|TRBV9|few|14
TGTGCCAGCAGCGATGGGAGAACAAATCAGCCCCAGCATTTT
CASSDGRTNQPQHF
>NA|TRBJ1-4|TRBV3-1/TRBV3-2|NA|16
TGTGCCAGCAGCCCTTACTCCGTTCGGGGGAGCGAAAAACTGTTTTTT
CASSPYSVRGSEKLFF
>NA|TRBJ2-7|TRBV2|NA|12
TGTGCCAGCGTAGCAGGGGCCTACGAGCAGTACTTC
CASVAGAYEQYF
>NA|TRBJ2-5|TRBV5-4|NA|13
TGTGCCAGCAGCTTCACGGGGGAAGAGACCCAGTACTTC
CASSFTGEETQYF
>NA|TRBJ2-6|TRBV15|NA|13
TGTGCCACCACCCCTTCTGGGGCCAACGTCCTGACTTTC
CATTPSGANVLTF
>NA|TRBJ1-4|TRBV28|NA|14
TGTGCCAGCAGTTTAAGACAGAATAATGAAAAACTGTTTTTT
CASSLRQNNEKLFF
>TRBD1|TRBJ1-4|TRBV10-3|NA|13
TGTGCCATCGGGGACAGGGCAGGTGAAAAACTGTTTTTT
CAIGDRAGEKLFF
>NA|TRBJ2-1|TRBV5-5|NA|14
TGTGCCAGCAGCTCTGACCAGGGTTTCGGTGAGCAGTTCTTC
CASSSDQGFGEQFF
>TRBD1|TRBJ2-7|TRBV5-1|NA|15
TGCGCCAGCAGCTTTGGGGGACAGGGGTCCTACGAGCAGTACTTC
CASSFGGQGSYEQYF
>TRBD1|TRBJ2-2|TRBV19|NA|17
TGTGCCAGTAGTACTGGACAGGGAATGGCGAACACCGGGGAGCTGTTTTTT
CASSTGQGMANTGELFF
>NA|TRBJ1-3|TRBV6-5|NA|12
TGTGCCAGCAGTTCCGGGAGGTTGGCCATATATTTT
CASSSGRLAIYF
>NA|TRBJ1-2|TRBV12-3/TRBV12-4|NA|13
TGTGCCAGCAGTTTGGAGCAGGGGAGAGGCTACACCTTC
CASSLEQGRGYTF
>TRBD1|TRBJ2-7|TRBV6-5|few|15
TGTGCCAGCAGTTACGGTTCCCGGACAGGGGTCGAGCAGTACTTC
CASSYGSRTGVEQYF
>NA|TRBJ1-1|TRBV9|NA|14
TGTGCCAGCAGCGGGGGGGTTGGAAGCACTGAAGCTTTCTTT
CASSGGVGSTEAFF
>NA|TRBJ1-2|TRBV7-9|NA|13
TGTGCCAGCAGCTTGACAGAGAGATATGGCTACACCTTC
CASSLTERYGYTF